One and the same sample provided the 32 T cell receptor beta chains below, sequenced in a study of regulatory dendritic cells for organ transplantation (dated by TCRdb to about 2017). Library preparation employed the immunoSEQ multiplex PCR assay. The table comes from immuneACCESS by way of TCRdb, which keeps in-frame sequences with V and J called. Part of the clones is missing from these tables; in studies checked, under half for an unresolved V gene and the rest for unknown reasons. The sample table records 25,000 to 30,000 clones; 82% of these occur just once. The ten largest clones capture roughly 0.4% of the sample. The material sequenced was naive CD8+ T cells from blood. The cell subset or site label, read with the paper, signifies: CD45RA+ naive T cells. These receptors were obtained from a human donor in good health.

This clone was picked up a small number of times. This rearrangement joins TRBV7-9 to TRBJ1-2, with 7 nucleotides matching TRBD1. With V trimmed by 2 bases and J by 4 bases, 7 bases remained unmatched. Germline V gene lookup returns CDR1 SEHNR and CDR2 FQNEAQ (reference sequence). This CDR3 spans 15 amino acids. CDR3 residues: CASSLSLGDSYGYTF. CDR3 coding DNA: TGTGCCAGCAGCTTATCCCTCGGGGACAGCTATGGCTACACCTTC.

The rearrangement links TRBV7-8 to TRBJ2-7, with D possibly matching TRBD1 (6 bases). Per germline, CDR1 SGHVS and CDR2 FQNEAQ. Trimming pared 1 base from V and 0 bases from J, leaving 10 bases between. The CDR3 extends over 15 amino acids. CDR3 DNA sequence: TGTGCCAGCAGCTTAGTCCAGGGGACCTCCTACGAGCAGTACTTC. Translating gives CASSLVQGTSYEQYF. The full variable domain, with the rest looked up from reference TRBV7-8 and TRBJ2-7, is GAGVSQSPRYKVAKRGQDVALRCDPISGHVSLFWYQQALGQGPEFLTYFQNEAQLDKSGLPSDRFFAERPEGSVSTLKIQRTQQEDSAVYLCASSLVQGTSYEQYFGPGTRLTVT.

The chain links TRBV19 to TRBJ2-5, with 7 nucleotides matching TRBD2. The CDR3 extends over 18 amino acids. The germline gives CDR1 LNHDA, CDR2 SQIVND (reference sequence). V shed 1 base and J 1 base; nucleotides not matched to a gene: 12. The CDR3 nucleotides read TGTGCCAGTAGTATAGGGAGGTTGCAGCGGGGATTCCAAGAGACCCAGTACTTC. As protein: CASSIGRLQRGFQETQYF.

The chain employs TRBV13 and TRBJ1-2; D possibly corresponds to TRBD1 (5 bases). The V end was cut by 5 bases, the J end by 0 bases, with 13 bases between. The germline V gene encodes CDR1 PRHDT and CDR2 FYEKMQ (reference sequence). This CDR3 has 15 amino acids. DNA for the CDR3: TGTGCCAGCAGCCACGCGACAGCCTCTAACTATGGCTACACCTTC. Its translation: CASSHATASNYGYTF.

V usage is TRBV6-6 and J usage is TRBJ2-1; 13 bases map to TRBD2. CDR3 length: 14 residues. The V segment lost 5 bases and the J segment 8 bases; nucleotides outside the gene matches: 3. CDR1 is MNHNY, CDR2 SVGAGI, per germline (reference sequence). The CDR3 protein is CASSGTSGADEQFF. The CDR3 nucleotides read TGTGCCAGCAGTGGGACTAGCGGGGCCGATGAGCAGTTCTTC.

The genes are TRBV6-5 and TRBJ2-7, with D perhaps TRBD1 (6 bases). Trimming removed 0 bases at V and 4 bases at J, with 13 bases between. The CDR3 consists of 15 residues. Germline CDR1 reads MNHEY; CDR2 reads SVGAGI. CDR3 DNA: TGTGCCAGCAGTTACTCGAGGGGGAAGGGTTACGAGCAGTACTTC. It encodes CASSYSRGKGYEQYF.

The chain joins TRBV6-5 to TRBJ1-5; 7 nucleotides align to TRBD1. Trimming at V came to 6 bases and at J to 4 bases, leaving 6 bases not matched to a gene. Germline assignment: CDR1 MNHEY and CDR2 SVGAGI. The CDR3 contains 14 residues. This CDR3 is CASRRQGTNQPQHF. CDR3 nucleotide sequence: TGTGCCAGCAGACGACAGGGCACGAATCAGCCCCAGCATTTT.

A few counts support this clone. The chain combines TRBV12-5 with TRBJ2-1, with TRBD2 identical over 8 bases. V shed 5 bases and J 2 bases; nucleotides not matched to a gene: 2. CDR3 size: 14 residues. The germline V gene encodes CDR1 LGHNT and CDR2 FRNRAP. In nucleotides, the CDR3 is TGTGCTAGTGGTCACGGGGGGGCCTACAATGAGCAGTTCTTC. Its protein is CASGHGGAYNEQFF.

The chain joins TRBV19 to TRBJ2-5; 12 bases fit TRBD1. The germline V gene has CDR1 LNHDA and CDR2 SQIVND (reference sequence). J lost 0 bases, V lost 4 bases, and 6 bases had no gene match. CDR3 length equals 17 residues. CDR3 DNA: TGTGCCAGTAGTAGGGGACAGGGGGCGTATAACCAAGAGACCCAGTACTTC. Amino acids: CASSRGQGAYNQETQYF. The variable domain in full, with the rest retrieved from reference TRBV19 and TRBJ2-5, is DGGITQSPKYLFRKEGQNVTLSCEQNLNHDAMYWYRQDPGQGLRLIYYSQIVNDFQKGDIAEGYSVSREKKESFPLTVTSAQKNPTAFYLCASSRGQGAYNQETQYFGPGTRLLVL.

This clone has just one count. This chain links TRBV4-2 with TRBJ2-1, with unresolved D. CDR3 length equals 13 residues. CDR1 is LGHNA, CDR2 YNFKEQ, per germline. V lost 0 bases and J 4 bases, leaving 4 bases between the germline ends. CDR3 sequence (DNA): TGTGCCAGCAGCCAAGAGCGGTACAATGAGCAGTTCTTC. This sequence encodes CASSQERYNEQFF.

The chain combines TRBV6-5 with TRBJ1-1; perhaps TRBD1 as D (5 bases). Germline CDR1 and CDR2: MNHEY and SVGAGI. The CDR3 is 14 residues long. The V and J ends lost 0 bases and 7 bases respectively, with 12 bases between them. The CDR3 DNA is TGTGCCAGCAGTTACTCGGACGGGGGGGGTGAAGCTTTCTTT. Its protein is CASSYSDGGGEAFF.

The gene calls are TRBV27 and TRBJ2-1; TRBD2 matches 9 bases. V lost 3 bases and J lost 10; bases outside the gene matches: 7. Germline loops: CDR1 MNHEY, CDR2 SMNVEV (reference sequence). The CDR3 sequence is 14 residues long. The CDR3 reads CASSFSLAGMEQFF. The CDR3, as DNA: TGTGCCAGCAGTTTTAGCCTAGCGGGAATGGAGCAGTTCTTC.

The chain recombines TRBV7-6 with TRBJ2-3; 8 bases agree with TRBD2. Germline loops: CDR1 SGHVS, CDR2 FNYEAQ. This CDR3 is built from 16 residues. J gave up 2 bases and V 4 bases, and 8 bases lay outside the gene matches. The CDR3 DNA follows: TGTGCCAGCAGCTCCTCGGGGGGGCCTAACACAGATACGCAGTATTTT. Encoded protein: CASSSSGGPNTDTQYF. Together with reference TRBV7-6 and TRBJ2-3, the CDR3 gives the full variable domain: GAGVSQSPRYKVTKRGQDVALRCDPISGHVSLYWYRQALGQGPEFLTYFNYEAQQDKSGLPNDRFSAERPEGSISTLTIQRTEQRDSAMYRCASSSSGGPNTDTQYFGPGTRLTVL.

The chain is built from TRBV15 and TRBJ2-3; the D is unclear. The length of the CDR3 is 13 residues. In germline, CDR1 is LNHNV, CDR2 YYDKDF (reference sequence). With 0 bases removed from V and 3 bases from J, the gap between germline ends came to 4 bases. The CDR3 protein is CATSRDLTDTQYF. CDR3 nucleotides: TGTGCCACCAGCAGAGATTTAACAGATACGCAGTATTTT. Full variable domain (remainder filled in from reference TRBV15 and TRBJ2-3): DAMVIQNPRYQVTQFGKPVTLSCSQTLNHNVMYWYQQKSSQAPKLLFHYYDKDFNNEADTPDNFQSRRPNTSFCFLDIRSPGLGDTAMYLCATSRDLTDTQYFGPGTRLTVL.

This clone was observed a single time. The chain carries TRBV5-1 and TRBJ2-7, with 10 positions matching TRBD1. The CDR3 consists of 15 residues. The V gene's germline CDR1 is SGHRS and CDR2 YFSETQ. Unmatched junction bases numbered 8, after V lost 3 bases and J lost 5 bases. The CDR3 nucleotides read TGCGCCAGCAGCTCAGCCGACAGGGGGCACGACGAGCAGTACTTC. It is translated as CASSSADRGHDEQYF. Filled out from reference TRBV5-1 and TRBJ2-7, the complete variable domain reads KAGVTQTPRYLIKTRGQQVTLSCSPISGHRSVSWYQQTPGQGLQFLFEYFSETQRNKGNFPGRFSGRQFSNSRSEMNVSTLELGDSALYLCASSSADRGHDEQYFGPGTRLTVT.

CDR3 DNA: TGTGCCAGCAGCCAAGATGGGACTAGCGGGGGTAGCACAGATACGCAGTATTTT. Residues: CASSQDGTSGGSTDTQYF. The chain links TRBV4-2 to TRBJ2-3, with 14 bases aligning to TRBD2. CDR1 LGHNA and CDR2 YNFKEQ come from the germline V gene. J gave up 0 bases and V 0 bases, and 2 bases lay outside the gene matches. This CDR3 comprises 18 residues.

J is TRBJ2-7 and V is TRBV13; D unclear. Germline CDR1 PRHDT, CDR2 FYEKMQ (reference sequence). V was trimmed by 5 bases and J by 4 bases, leaving 12 bases between them. This CDR3 is built from 13 residues. CDR3: CASSPTPGYEQYF. DNA for the CDR3: TGTGCCAGCAGCCCCACGCCGGGTTACGAGCAGTACTTC.

The chain combines TRBV11-2 with TRBJ2-1; 8 bases match TRBD2. The CDR3 covers 19 residues. V was clipped by 0 bases and J by 4 bases; unmatched bases: 14. Germline CDR1 is SGHAT and CDR2 is FQNNGV. The CDR3, as DNA: TGTGCCAGCAGCTTAGATTCAAGCGGGGGTACGGCCCGATACAATGAGCAGTTCTTC. Encoded protein: CASSLDSSGGTARYNEQFF.

CDR3 residues: CASSQGADIFEAFF. The CDR3 nucleotides read TGCGCCAGCAGCCAAGGCGCGGATATATTTGAAGCTTTCTTT. The chain joins TRBV4-3 to TRBJ1-1; no clear D. CDR3 size: 14 residues. The V gene lost 1 base and the J gene lost 7 bases, with 13 bases spanning the gap. Germline V gene sequence: CDR1 LGHNA, CDR2 YSLEER.

For the CDR3, the DNA is TGTGCCAGCAGCGAACAGGGCACGAACACTGAAGCTTTCTTT. Protein sequence: CASSEQGTNTEAFF. The chain couples TRBV5-4 to TRBJ1-1; D perhaps matches TRBD1 (6 bases). The CDR3 loop spans 14 amino acids. Germline values: CDR1 SGHNT, CDR2 YYREEE (reference sequence). V lost 4 bases and J lost 1, with 11 bases in between.

This chain joins TRBV4-2 and TRBJ2-7; TRBD2 matches 12 bases. The CDR3 is 16 amino acids. After removal of 1 base from V and 7 bases from J, the junction contained 8 bases not matched to a gene. From germline, CDR1 is LGHNA and CDR2 YNFKEQ. The CDR3 nucleotides are TGTGCCAGCAGCCAAGGTATGACTAGCGGGGGCTCGGAGCAGTACTTC. This encodes CASSQGMTSGGSEQYF.

J is TRBJ2-1 and V is TRBV7-6, with 7 nucleotides matching TRBD2. The CDR3 covers 16 residues. The J segment lost 0 bases and the V segment lost 5 bases, leaving 7 bases of the junction unmatched. From germline, CDR1 is SGHVS and CDR2 FNYEAQ. CDR3 in amino acids: CASSLELATSYNEQFF. The CDR3 DNA reads TGTGCCAGCAGCCTCGAACTAGCGACCTCCTACAATGAGCAGTTCTTC.

The chain is built from TRBV13 and TRBJ2-3, with D possibly matching TRBD2 (5 bases). The CDR3 is made up of 12 amino acids. CDR1 PRHDT and CDR2 FYEKMQ come from the germline V gene (reference sequence). V was pared by 1 base and J by 9 bases, with 8 bases between. The CDR3 spells CASSLETGTQYF. Here the CDR3 DNA reads TGTGCCAGCAGCTTAGAAACGGGGACGCAGTATTTT.

J is TRBJ1-1 and V is TRBV9; TRBD1 aligns across 8 bases. CDR3 length: 14 amino acids. Per germline, CDR1 SGDLS and CDR2 YYNGEE. With V trimmed by 0 bases and J by 5 bases, 3 bases remained unmatched. CDR3 sequence (DNA): TGTGCCAGCAGCGTAGGGAGGACAGGGACTGAAGCTTTCTTT. The encoded protein is CASSVGRTGTEAFF.

This clone was recorded once. The chain employs TRBV4-2 and TRBJ2-7, with 7 bases that match TRBD1. After removal of 3 bases from V and 3 bases from J, the junction contained 8 bases not matched to a gene. Germline CDR1 reads LGHNA; CDR2 reads YNFKEQ. The length of the CDR3 is 15 residues. CDR3 protein: CASSHLEGQNYEQYF. The CDR3, as DNA: TGTGCCAGCAGCCATCTCGAGGGACAGAACTACGAGCAGTACTTC.

The rearrangement joins TRBV4-1 to TRBJ2-7; TRBD1 agrees at 7 bases. The germline V gene has CDR1 MGHRA and CDR2 YSYEKL. Trimming at V came to 3 bases and at J to 0 bases, leaving 11 bases not matched to a gene. This CDR3 has 17 residues. Written as DNA, the CDR3 is TGCGCCAGCAGCCAGTTACCTCCCTCAGGGGGCTCCTACGAGCAGTACTTC. It yields the protein CASSQLPPSGGSYEQYF.

The J gene is TRBJ1-1, the V gene TRBV11-3; D is perhaps TRBD1 (6 bases). Trimming left V 1 base short and J 5 bases short, with 11 bases between. The CDR3 covers 14 residues. Germline CDR1 and CDR2: SGHNT and YENEEA. CDR3 DNA sequence: TGTGCCAGCAGCTTAGGGGGGCGGGGGACTGAAGCTTTCTTT. This translates into CASSLGGRGTEAFF.

The rearrangement uses TRBV2 and TRBJ1-1, with TRBD1 matching 9 bases. The CDR3 length is 15 residues. The J segment lost 0 bases and the V segment lost 11 bases, leaving 10 bases of the junction unmatched. Looked up from germline, CDR1 is SNHLY and CDR2 is FYNNEI. Here the CDR3 DNA reads TGTGCCGGGGACAGGGTAGATCGAGTGAACACTGAAGCTTTCTTT. It specifies CAGDRVDRVNTEAFF.

The rearrangement uses TRBV11-2 and TRBJ1-2; 8 nucleotides line up with TRBD1. Trimming removed 1 base from V and 8 bases from J; junction bases left unmatched: 6. This CDR3 comprises 14 residues. The germline V gene encodes CDR1 SGHAT and CDR2 FQNNGV. In nucleotides, the CDR3 is TGTGCCAGCAGCTTAGGGCAGGGGGCTTGGGGCTACACCTTC. This sequence encodes CASSLGQGAWGYTF.

The J gene is TRBJ2-7, the V gene TRBV5-6, with D perhaps matching TRBD1 (6 bases). Trimming took 3 bases from V and 2 from J, leaving 9 bases between them. The germline gives CDR1 SGHDT, CDR2 YYEEEE. The CDR3 extends over 13 amino acids. CDR3 bases: TGTGCCAGCAGCTGGGGGCAGACCTACGAGCAGTACTTC. This translates into CASSWGQTYEQYF.

The chain combines TRBV9 with TRBJ2-1; D might be TRBD2 (6 bases). The germline V gene encodes CDR1 SGDLS and CDR2 YYNGEE. Trimming shortened V by 0 bases and J by 5 bases, and 12 bases separated the two germline ends. The CDR3 is made up of 15 amino acids. The CDR3 nucleotides read TGTGCCAGCAGCGTAGTGGCGGGGAGGAACAATGAGCAGTTCTTC. Its translation: CASSVVAGRNNEQFF.

This clone was observed a single time. The CDR3 sequence is CASSDGSGQDSYEQYF. DNA for the CDR3: TGTGCCAGCAGCGATGGTTCAGGACAGGACTCCTACGAGCAGTACTTC. The rearrangement links TRBV9 to TRBJ2-7; 7 positions agree with TRBD1. The CDR3 covers 16 residues. Unmatched junction bases numbered 9, after V lost 3 bases and J lost 0 bases. Germline V CDR1 and CDR2: SGDLS, YYNGEE.